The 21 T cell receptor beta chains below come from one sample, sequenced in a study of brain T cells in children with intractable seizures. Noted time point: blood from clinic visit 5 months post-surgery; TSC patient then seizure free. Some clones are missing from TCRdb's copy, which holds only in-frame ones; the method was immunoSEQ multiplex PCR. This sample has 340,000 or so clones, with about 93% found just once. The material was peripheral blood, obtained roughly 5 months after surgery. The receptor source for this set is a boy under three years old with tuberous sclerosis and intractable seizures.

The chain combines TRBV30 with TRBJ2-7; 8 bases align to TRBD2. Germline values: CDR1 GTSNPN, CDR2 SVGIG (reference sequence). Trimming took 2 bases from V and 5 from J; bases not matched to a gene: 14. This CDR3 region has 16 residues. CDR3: CAWSRGVSGKIHEQYF. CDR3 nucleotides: TGTGCCTGGAGTAGGGGCGTTAGCGGGAAGATCCACGAGCAGTACTTC. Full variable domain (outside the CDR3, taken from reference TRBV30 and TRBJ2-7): SQTIHQWPATLVQPVGSPLSLECTVEGTSNPNLYWYRQAAGRGLQLLFYSVGIGQISSEVPQNLSASRPQDRQFILSSKKLLLSDSGFYLCAWSRGVSGKIHEQYFGPGTRLTVT.

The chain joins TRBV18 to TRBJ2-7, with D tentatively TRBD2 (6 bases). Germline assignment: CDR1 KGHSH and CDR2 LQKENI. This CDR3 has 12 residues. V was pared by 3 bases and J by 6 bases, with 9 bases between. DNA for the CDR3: TGTGCCAGCTCACCCCCGGGGGTCGAGCAGTACTTC. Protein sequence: CASSPPGVEQYF.

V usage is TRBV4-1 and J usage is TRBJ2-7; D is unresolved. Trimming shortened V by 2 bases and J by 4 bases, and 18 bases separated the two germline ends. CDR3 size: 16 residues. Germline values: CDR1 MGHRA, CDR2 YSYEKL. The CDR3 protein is CASSQSGFDFLYEQYF. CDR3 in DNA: TGCGCCAGCAGCCAATCTGGGTTCGACTTCCTTTACGAGCAGTACTTC.

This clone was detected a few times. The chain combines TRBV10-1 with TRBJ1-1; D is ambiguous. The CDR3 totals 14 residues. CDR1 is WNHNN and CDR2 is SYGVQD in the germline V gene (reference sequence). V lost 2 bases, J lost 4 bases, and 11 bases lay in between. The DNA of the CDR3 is TGCGCCAGCAGTGAGGGGTCTTCGGTCACTGAAGCTTTCTTT. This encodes CASSEGSSVTEAFF.

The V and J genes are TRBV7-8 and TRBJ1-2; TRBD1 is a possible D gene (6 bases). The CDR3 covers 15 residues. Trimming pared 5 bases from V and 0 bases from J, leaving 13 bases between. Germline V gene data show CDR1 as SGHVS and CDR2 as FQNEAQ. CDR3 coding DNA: TGTGCCAGCAGCCCAGGACAGTTAGCTAACTATGGCTACACCTTC. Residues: CASSPGQLANYGYTF.

DNA of the CDR3: TGTGCCAGCAGTGACATGGTCTGGGACAGGGATGTGAGGGAGACCCAGTACTTC. Its translation: CASSDMVWDRDVRETQYF. J is TRBJ2-5 and V is TRBV6-1, with 9 bases lining up with TRBD1. The CDR3 length is 18 residues. J was trimmed by 5 bases and V by 3 bases; bases with no gene match: 16. CDR1 MNHNS and CDR2 SASEGT come from the germline V gene.

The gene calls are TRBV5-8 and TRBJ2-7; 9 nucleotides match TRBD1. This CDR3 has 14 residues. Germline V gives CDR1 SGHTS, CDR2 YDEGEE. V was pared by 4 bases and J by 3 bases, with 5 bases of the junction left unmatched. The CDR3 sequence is CASSPGTGNYEQYF. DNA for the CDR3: TGTGCCAGCAGCCCCGGGACAGGGAACTACGAGCAGTACTTC.

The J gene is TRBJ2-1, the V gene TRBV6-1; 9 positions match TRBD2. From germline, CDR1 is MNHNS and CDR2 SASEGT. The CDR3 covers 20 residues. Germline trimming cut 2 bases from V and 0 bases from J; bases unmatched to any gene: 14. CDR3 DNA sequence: TGTGCCAGCAGTGAACGGTGGTCTAGCGGGACGATCCTCTCCTACAATGAGCAGTTCTTC. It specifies CASSERWSSGTILSYNEQFF.

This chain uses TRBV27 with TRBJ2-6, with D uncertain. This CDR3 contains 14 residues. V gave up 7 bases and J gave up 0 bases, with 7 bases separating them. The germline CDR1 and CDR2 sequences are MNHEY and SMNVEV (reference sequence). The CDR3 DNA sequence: TGTGCCAGCATGGCCAGCTCTGGGGCCAACGTCCTGACTTTC. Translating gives CASMASSGANVLTF.

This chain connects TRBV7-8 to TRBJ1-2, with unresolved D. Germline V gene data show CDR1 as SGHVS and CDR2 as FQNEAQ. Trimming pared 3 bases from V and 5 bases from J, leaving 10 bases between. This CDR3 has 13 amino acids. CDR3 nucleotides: TGTGCCAGCAGCTTCACGAGAGGGTATGGCTACACCTTC. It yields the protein CASSFTRGYGYTF.

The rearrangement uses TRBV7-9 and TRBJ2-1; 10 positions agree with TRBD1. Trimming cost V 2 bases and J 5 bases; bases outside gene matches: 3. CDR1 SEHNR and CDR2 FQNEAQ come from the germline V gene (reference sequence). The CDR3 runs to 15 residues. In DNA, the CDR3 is TGTGCCAGCAGCTTAAGGGACAGGGGTCACAATGAGCAGTTCTTC. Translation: CASSLRDRGHNEQFF.

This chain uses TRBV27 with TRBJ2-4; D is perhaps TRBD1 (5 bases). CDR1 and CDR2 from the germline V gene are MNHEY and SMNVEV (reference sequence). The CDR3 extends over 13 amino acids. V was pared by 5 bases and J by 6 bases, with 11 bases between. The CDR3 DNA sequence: TGTGCCAGCAGTCCGACAGATAGAAACATTCAGTACTTC. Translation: CASSPTDRNIQYF.

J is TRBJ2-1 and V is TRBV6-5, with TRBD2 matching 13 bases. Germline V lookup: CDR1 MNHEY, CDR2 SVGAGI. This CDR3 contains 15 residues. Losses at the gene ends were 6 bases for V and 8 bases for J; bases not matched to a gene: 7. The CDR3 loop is CASSATSGGADEQFF. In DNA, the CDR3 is TGTGCCAGCAGCGCTACTAGCGGGGGGGCGGATGAGCAGTTCTTC.

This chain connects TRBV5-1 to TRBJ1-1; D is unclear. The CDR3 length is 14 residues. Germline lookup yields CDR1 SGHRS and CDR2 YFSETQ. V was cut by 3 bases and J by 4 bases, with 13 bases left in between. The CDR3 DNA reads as TGCGCCAGCAGCTCCGGCGGACGGGTCACTGAAGCTTTCTTT. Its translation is CASSSGGRVTEAFF. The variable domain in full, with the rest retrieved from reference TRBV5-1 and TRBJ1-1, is KAGVTQTPRYLIKTRGQQVTLSCSPISGHRSVSWYQQTPGQGLQFLFEYFSETQRNKGNFPGRFSGRQFSNSRSEMNVSTLELGDSALYLCASSSGGRVTEAFFGQGTRLTVV.

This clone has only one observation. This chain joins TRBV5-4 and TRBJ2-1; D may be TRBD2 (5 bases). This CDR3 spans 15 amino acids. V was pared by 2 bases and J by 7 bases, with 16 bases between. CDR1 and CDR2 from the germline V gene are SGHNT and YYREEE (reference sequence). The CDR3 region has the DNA TGTGCCAGCAGCTTCTCGGAGAGGGTCGGAAATGAGCAGTTCTTC. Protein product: CASSFSERVGNEQFF.

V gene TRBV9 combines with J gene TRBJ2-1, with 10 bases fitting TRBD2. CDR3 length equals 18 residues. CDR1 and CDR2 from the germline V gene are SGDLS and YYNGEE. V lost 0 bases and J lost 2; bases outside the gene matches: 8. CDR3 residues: CASSVGSGGYLAYNEQFF. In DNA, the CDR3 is TGTGCCAGCAGCGTAGGTAGCGGGGGGTACTTAGCCTACAATGAGCAGTTCTTC.

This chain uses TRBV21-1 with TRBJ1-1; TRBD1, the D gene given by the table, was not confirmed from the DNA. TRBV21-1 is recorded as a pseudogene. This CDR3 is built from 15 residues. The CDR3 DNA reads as TGTGCCAGCAGCGAGCCGGGACAGGGAAACACTGAAGCTTTCTTT. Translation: CASSEPGQGNTEAFF.

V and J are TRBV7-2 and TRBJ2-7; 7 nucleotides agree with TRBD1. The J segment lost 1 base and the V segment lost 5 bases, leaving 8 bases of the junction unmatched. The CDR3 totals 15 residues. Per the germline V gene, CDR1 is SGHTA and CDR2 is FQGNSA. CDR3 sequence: CASSPKGDRSYEQYF. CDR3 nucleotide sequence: TGTGCCAGCAGCCCAAAGGGGGACAGATCCTACGAGCAGTACTTC.

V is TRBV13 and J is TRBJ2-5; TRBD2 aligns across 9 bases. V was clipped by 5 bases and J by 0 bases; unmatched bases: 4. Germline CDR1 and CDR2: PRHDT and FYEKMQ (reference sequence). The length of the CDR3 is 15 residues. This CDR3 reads CASSQRLADQETQYF. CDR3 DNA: TGTGCCAGCAGCCAACGACTAGCGGACCAAGAGACCCAGTACTTC.

Written as DNA, the CDR3 is TGTGCCAGCAGTCACACTAGCACAGATACGCAGTATTTT. Its translation: CASSHTSTDTQYF. The genes are TRBV27 and TRBJ2-3, with D hard to call. The CDR3 consists of 13 residues. Trimming shortened V by 5 bases and J by 0 bases, and 6 bases separated the two germline ends. Germline V gives CDR1 MNHEY, CDR2 SMNVEV (reference sequence).

CDR3 coding DNA: TGCGCCAGCAGCTTGGAGGGGGTGGGCGGCCAAGAGACCCAGTACTTC. Amino acids: CASSLEGVGGQETQYF. The rearrangement links TRBV5-1 to TRBJ2-5, with D maybe TRBD1 (6 bases). Germline loops: CDR1 SGHRS, CDR2 YFSETQ. V lost 0 bases, J lost 1 base, and 13 bases lay in between. The CDR3 covers 16 residues. The entire variable domain, with the rest obtained from reference TRBV5-1 and TRBJ2-5, is as follows: KAGVTQTPRYLIKTRGQQVTLSCSPISGHRSVSWYQQTPGQGLQFLFEYFSETQRNKGNFPGRFSGRQFSNSRSEMNVSTLELGDSALYLCASSLEGVGGQETQYFGPGTRLLVL.